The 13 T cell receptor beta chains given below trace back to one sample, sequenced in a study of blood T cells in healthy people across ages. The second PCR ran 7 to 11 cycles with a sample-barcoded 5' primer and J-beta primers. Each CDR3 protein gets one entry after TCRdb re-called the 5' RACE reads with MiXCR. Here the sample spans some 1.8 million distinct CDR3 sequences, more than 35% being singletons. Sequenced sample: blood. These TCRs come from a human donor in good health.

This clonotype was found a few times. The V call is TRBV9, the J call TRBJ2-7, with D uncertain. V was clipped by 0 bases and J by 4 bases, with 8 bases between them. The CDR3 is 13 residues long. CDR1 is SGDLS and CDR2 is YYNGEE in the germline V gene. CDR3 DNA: TGTGCCAGCAGCGTAGTTCCCGAGTACGAGCAGTACTTC. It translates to CASSVVPEYEQYF. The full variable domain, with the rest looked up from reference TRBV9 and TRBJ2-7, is DSGVTQTPKHLITATGQRVTLRCSPRSGDLSVYWYQQSLDQGLQFLIQYYNGEERAKGNILERFSAQQFPDLHSELNLSSLELGDSALYFCASSVVPEYEQYFGPGTRLTVT.

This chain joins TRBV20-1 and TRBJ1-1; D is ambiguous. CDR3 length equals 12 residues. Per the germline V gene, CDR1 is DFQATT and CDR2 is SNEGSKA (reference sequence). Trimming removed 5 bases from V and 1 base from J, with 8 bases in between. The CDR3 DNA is TGCAGTGCTCAAGGTGGGAACACTGAAGCTTTCTTT. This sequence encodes CSAQGGNTEAFF.

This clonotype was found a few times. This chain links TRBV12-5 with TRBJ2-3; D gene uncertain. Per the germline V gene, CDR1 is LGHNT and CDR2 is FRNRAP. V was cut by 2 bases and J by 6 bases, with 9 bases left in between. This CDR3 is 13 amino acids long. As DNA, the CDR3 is TGTGCTAGTGGTTTGATATTCAGTGATACGCAGTATTTT. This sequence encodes CASGLIFSDTQYF.

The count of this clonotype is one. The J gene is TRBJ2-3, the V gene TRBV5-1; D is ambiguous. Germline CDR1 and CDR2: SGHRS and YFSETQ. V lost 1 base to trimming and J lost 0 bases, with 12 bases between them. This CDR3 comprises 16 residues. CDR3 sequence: CASSLLTAFSTDTQYF. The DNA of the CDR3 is TGCGCCAGCAGCTTGTTGACCGCCTTTAGCACAGATACGCAGTATTTT.

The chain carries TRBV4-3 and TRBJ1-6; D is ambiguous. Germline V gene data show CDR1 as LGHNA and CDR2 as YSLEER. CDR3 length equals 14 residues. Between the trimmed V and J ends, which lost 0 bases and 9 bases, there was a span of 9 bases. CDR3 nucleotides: TGCGCCAGCAGCCAAGACAGAAGATTTTCACCCCTCCACTTT. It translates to CASSQDRRFSPLHF.

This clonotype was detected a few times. The CDR3 protein is CASSEPGTANLEAFF. The CDR3 DNA sequence: TGTGCCAGCAGTGAACCGGGGACAGCTAACCTTGAAGCTTTCTTT. The rearrangement links TRBV6-1 to TRBJ1-1, with 7 bases aligning to TRBD1. With 2 bases clipped from V and 7 bases from J, the junction kept 10 bases outside the gene matches. Per germline, CDR1 MNHNS and CDR2 SASEGT. The length of the CDR3 is 15 residues.

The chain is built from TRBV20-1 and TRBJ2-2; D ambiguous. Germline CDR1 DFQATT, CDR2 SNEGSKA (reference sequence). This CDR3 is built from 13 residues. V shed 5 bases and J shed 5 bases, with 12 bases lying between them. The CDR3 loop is CSAPEHLTGELFF. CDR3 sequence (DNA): TGCAGTGCTCCCGAACACCTTACCGGGGAGCTGTTTTTT.

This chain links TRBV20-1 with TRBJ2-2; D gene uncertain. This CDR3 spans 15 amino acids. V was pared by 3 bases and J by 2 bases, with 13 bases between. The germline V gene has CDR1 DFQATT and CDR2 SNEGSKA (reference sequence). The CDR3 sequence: CSASRATYNTGELFF. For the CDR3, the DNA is TGCAGTGCTAGTAGGGCAACGTACAACACCGGGGAGCTGTTTTTT.

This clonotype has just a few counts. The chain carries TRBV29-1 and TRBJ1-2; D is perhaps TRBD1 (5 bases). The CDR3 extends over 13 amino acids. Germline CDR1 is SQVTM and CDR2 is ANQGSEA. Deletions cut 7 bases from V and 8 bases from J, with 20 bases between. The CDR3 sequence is CSAGTEGSNGYTF. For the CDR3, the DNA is TGCAGCGCCGGGACGGAGGGATCTAACGGCTACACCTTC.

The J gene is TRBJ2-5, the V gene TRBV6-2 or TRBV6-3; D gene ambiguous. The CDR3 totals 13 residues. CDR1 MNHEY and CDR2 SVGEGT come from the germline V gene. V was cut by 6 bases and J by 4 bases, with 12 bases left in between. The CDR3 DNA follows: TGTGCCAGCAGAACTCCGTCCCCAGAGACCCAGTACTTC. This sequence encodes CASRTPSPETQYF.

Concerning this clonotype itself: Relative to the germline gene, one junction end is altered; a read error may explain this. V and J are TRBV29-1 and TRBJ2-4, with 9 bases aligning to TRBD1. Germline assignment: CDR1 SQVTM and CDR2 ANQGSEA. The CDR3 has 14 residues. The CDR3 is CSVPHPTGGNIRYF. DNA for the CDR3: TGCAGCGTCCCGCACCCGACAGGGGGAAACATTCGGTACTTC.

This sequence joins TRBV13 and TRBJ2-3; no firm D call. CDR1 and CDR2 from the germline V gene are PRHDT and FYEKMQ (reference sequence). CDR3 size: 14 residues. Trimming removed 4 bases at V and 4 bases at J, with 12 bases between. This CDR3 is CASSYAYTPDTQYF. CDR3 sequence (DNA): TGTGCCAGCAGCTACGCTTATACTCCAGATACGCAGTATTTT.

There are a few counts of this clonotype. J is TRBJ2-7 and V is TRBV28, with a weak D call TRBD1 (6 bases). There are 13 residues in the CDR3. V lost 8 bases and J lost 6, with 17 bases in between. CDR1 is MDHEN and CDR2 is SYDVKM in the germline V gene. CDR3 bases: TGTGCCAGCTCAGGGGTGGTTCCTGGCGAGCAGTACTTC. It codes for CASSGVVPGEQYF.